This is a list of T cell receptor beta chains from one sample in a study of identical twins. TCRdb passed the 5' RACE reads through MiXCR, listing each CDR3 protein once. The table lists 200,000 or so distinct CDR3 sequences, roughly 15% of them singletons. This sample was also put to use in a study of T cells expressing NK-cell markers.

Source material: CD8+ T cells sorted from blood. The receptors here all came from a woman between 18 and 30 years old in good health. The CDR3 runs from the conserved cysteine through the conserved F or W. Fields, in order: clone size, D gene, CDR3 length, J gene, V gene, CDR3 DNA, CDR3 protein. A D gene is named only where the DNA matches it firmly. A clone size is listed for some rows: how often the clone was seen (once, few, many), or a class if it is expanded.

few - 15 TRBJ1-2 TRBV10-3 TGTGCCATAAAAGAAATGATAGCTTTGAACTATGGCTACACCTTC CAIKEMIALNYGYTF
few TRBD1 16 TRBJ2-7 TRBV2 TGTGCCAGCTCGGGACCCGGGACAGGGTTAATCTACGAGCAGTACTTC CASSGPGTGLIYEQYF
once - 15 TRBJ2-7 TRBV28 TGTGCCAGCAGGTCATCGACACTAAGCTTCTACGAGCAGTACTTC CASRSSTLSFYEQYF
few - 13 TRBJ2-7 TRBV9 TGTGCCAGCAGCACCGAGAGGGACGACGAGCAGTACTTC CASSTERDDEQYF
- - 17 TRBJ2-3 TRBV4-3 TGCGCCAGCAGCCAAGAACCAGGTTTTTCTAGCACAGATACGCAGTATTTT CASSQEPGFSSTDTQYF
many - 13 TRBJ2-1 TRBV12-3/TRBV12-4 TGTGCCAGCAGTCCAGGAAGGTTAGCGGAACCATTCTTC CASSPGRLAEPFF
- - 14 TRBJ2-5 TRBV7-2 TGTGCCAGCAGCGGCCCAGGTAGTCAAGAGACCCAGTACTTC CASSGPGSQETQYF
few - 13 TRBJ2-1 TRBV6-6 TGTGCCAGCAAGTTGACTACCTCCAATGAGCAGTTCTTC CASKLTTSNEQFF
many - 15 TRBJ2-1 TRBV4-3 TGCGCCAGCAGCCAAGTAAACACGGGTGACAATGAGCAGTTCTTC CASSQVNTGDNEQFF
- TRBD2 15 TRBJ2-7 TRBV5-6 TGTGCCAGCAGTTGGGGACTAGCGGGTGCGGACGAGCAGTACTTC CASSWGLAGADEQYF
few TRBD1 9 TRBJ1-1 TRBV6-1 TGTGCTGGACAGGGGAGATCTTTCTTT CAGQGRSFF
many TRBD2 15 TRBJ2-1 TRBV12-3/TRBV12-4 TGTGCCAGCAGTGGGGGGGGACGTCCCGTGGGTGAGCAGTTCTTC CASSGGGRPVGEQFF
few TRBD2 12 TRBJ2-1 TRBV12-3/TRBV12-4 TGTGCCAGCAGTTCTAGCGGGGTAGAGCAGTTCTTC CASSSSGVEQFF
few TRBD1 13 TRBJ1-2 TRBV6-6 TGTGCCAGCAGCCCCACAGGGGGCTATGGCTACACCTTC CASSPTGGYGYTF
few - 16 TRBJ2-2 TRBV28 TGTGCCAGCAGTTCCCTTGACTTCGCGAACACCGGGGAGCTGTTTTTT CASSSLDFANTGELFF
- - 13 TRBJ2-7 TRBV25-1 TGTGCCAGCAGTTCAGGTTTCCCCTACGAGCAGTACTTC CASSSGFPYEQYF
few - 13 TRBJ1-2 TRBV12-3/TRBV12-4 TGTGCCAGCAGTACCTTAACAGGGAATGGCTACACCTTC CASSTLTGNGYTF
few TRBD2 15 TRBJ2-7 TRBV2 TGTGCCAGCAGTGAGGGAGCGGGAGCTATCTACGAGCAGTACTTC CASSEGAGAIYEQYF
- - 13 TRBJ2-7 TRBV9 TGTGCCAGCAGCGTAGCAAGCTCCTACGAGCAGTACTTC CASSVASSYEQYF
few - 17 TRBJ1-4 TRBV7-9 TGTGCCAGCAGCTTACCGGTTAATGTAGCAACTAATGAAAAACTGTTTTTT CASSLPVNVATNEKLFF
- TRBD2 15 TRBJ2-7 TRBV30 TGTGCCTGGAGTGTGGGACTAGCGGGCCTCTACGAGCAGTACTTC CAWSVGLAGLYEQYF
few TRBD1 16 TRBJ2-2 TRBV29-1 TGCAGCGTCACGACCCCAGGGGGCGGACCTGACGGGGAGCTGTTTTTT CSVTTPGGGPDGELFF
few - 15 TRBJ1-2 TRBV20-1 TGCAGTGCTAGCTTTCCGGACATTCCAGACTATGGCTACACCTTC CSASFPDIPDYGYTF
- TRBD2 18 TRBJ2-5 TRBV11-1 TGTGCCAGCAGCTTAGGGACTAGCGGGAGCCCATTTCAAGAGACCCAGTACTTC CASSLGTSGSPFQETQYF
- TRBD2 15 TRBJ2-7 TRBV28 TGTGCCAGCACCCTATCCCGACTAGCGGGATACGAGCAGTACTTC CASTLSRLAGYEQYF
- - 13 TRBJ2-7 TRBV16 TGTGCCAGCAGCCAAGGGACTGTTTACGAGCAGTACTTC CASSQGTVYEQYF
- - 15 TRBJ2-7 TRBV3-1 TGTGCCAGCAGCCAAGGGGCACAGGGAGCCTACGAGCAGTACTTC CASSQGAQGAYEQYF
few TRBD2 18 TRBJ2-4 TRBV3-1 TGTGCCAGCAGCCAGACACTAGCGGGATTGGAGGCCAAAAACATTCAGTACTTC CASSQTLAGLEAKNIQYF
- TRBD2 13 TRBJ2-7 TRBV5-8 TGTGCCATGAGCCCCGGACTAGCCTACGAGCAGTACTTC CAMSPGLAYEQYF
- TRBD2 16 TRBJ2-2 TRBV4-2 TGTGCCAGCAGCCGATCCGGGACTACCGTCACCGGGGAGCTGTTTTTT CASSRSGTTVTGELFF
few - 13 TRBJ1-2 TRBV29-1 TGCAGCGTTGAAGATCGGAACAACTATGGCTACACCTTC CSVEDRNNYGYTF
- - 16 TRBJ2-1 TRBV6-5 TGTGCCAGCAGTTACTCGATTCGTGGAGGTGACAATGAGCAGTTCTTC CASSYSIRGGDNEQFF
- TRBD2 19 TRBJ2-1 TRBV20-1 TGCAGTGCTAGAGCCAAATGGGCGGGGGGGCCTCGTTCCTACAATGAGCAGTTCTTC CSARAKWAGGPRSYNEQFF
- - 16 TRBJ2-7 TRBV3-1 TGTGCCAGCAGCCAAGATTCGCGGGGGCTGTTATACGAGCAGTACTTC CASSQDSRGLLYEQYF
few - 15 TRBJ2-5 TRBV10-3 TGTGCCATCAGTGAGTCGGGGGGCGTTGGAGAGACCCAGTACTTC CAISESGGVGETQYF
few TRBD2 15 TRBJ2-1 TRBV9 TGTGCCAGCAGCGTGGGCGGGGGGGCTCTTGTTGAGCAGTTCTTC CASSVGGGALVEQFF
many - 12 TRBJ2-1 TRBV12-3/TRBV12-4 TGTGCCATTGCGTTGGGCTACAATGAGCAGTTCTTC CAIALGYNEQFF
- TRBD2 15 TRBJ2-1 TRBV20-1 TGCAGTGCCCACTCAGGACTAGACCCCTACAATGAGCAGTTCTTC CSAHSGLDPYNEQFF
few TRBD2 15 TRBJ2-7 TRBV6-1 TGTGCCAGCTCCGGGACTAGCGCTTCCTCCTACGAGCAGTACTTC CASSGTSASSYEQYF
- - 12 TRBJ2-7 TRBV7-9 TGTGCCAGCAGCCGGCGGGGTTACGAGCAGTACTTC CASSRRGYEQYF
few - 13 TRBJ2-7 TRBV5-1 TGCGCCAGCAGCCCCCCCACGGTGGGAGAGCAGTACTTC CASSPPTVGEQYF
- - 12 TRBJ2-1 TRBV7-9 TGTGCCAGCAGCTTGTTTGACAATGAGCAGTTCTTC CASSLFDNEQFF
- - 15 TRBJ1-1 TRBV10-1 TGCGCCAGCAGTGAGTTCGGGGGCCCCACCACTGAAGCTTTCTTT CASSEFGGPTTEAFF
few - 13 TRBJ2-3 TRBV5-6 TGTGCCAGCACGGTCGGGAGCACAGATACGCAGTATTTT CASTVGSTDTQYF
few TRBD2 13 TRBJ2-2 TRBV7-9 TGTGCCAGCAGCCGGGGGGTCTCCGGGGAGCTGTTTTTT CASSRGVSGELFF
- - 12 TRBJ1-1 TRBV9 TGTGCCAGCAGCGAGGGGACCACTGAAGCTTTCTTT CASSEGTTEAFF
- - 17 TRBJ2-5 TRBV21-1 TGTGCCAGCAGCAAATGGACAGGGCTCCGAAAGAGGAAGACCCAGTACTTC CASSKWTGLRKRKTQYF
- - 15 TRBJ2-5 TRBV15 TGTGCCACCAGCGGAACCGAGGGTTGGGTGGAGACCCAGTACTTC CATSGTEGWVETQYF
few - 12 TRBJ2-5 TRBV11-2 TGTGCCAGCAGCTGGGACACTGCCCAAAAATACTTC CASSWDTAQKYF
- - 13 TRBJ2-2 TRBV14 TGTGCCAGCAGCCAAGATACGGCCGGGGAGCTGTTTTTT CASSQDTAGELFF
few TRBD2 14 TRBJ2-3 TRBV11-2 TGTGCCAGCAGCTTCCTAGCGGACACAGATACGCAGTATTTT CASSFLADTDTQYF
- - 15 TRBJ2-7 TRBV12-3/TRBV12-4 TGTGCCAGCAGTCCACCTGGACAGATCTCCTACGAGCAGTACTTC CASSPPGQISYEQYF
- TRBD2 16 TRBJ2-1 TRBV12-3/TRBV12-4 TGTGCCAGCAGCCGCCCGGGACTAGCGCTCCGCAATGAGCAGTTCTTC CASSRPGLALRNEQFF